This record covers a single TCR beta chain. The clone's antigen remains unknown. Base qualities are not provided; no much larger clone lies one nucleotide away. The germline V gene encodes CDR1 MNHNS and CDR2 SASEGT. Inclusive of the bounding cysteine and phenylalanine, the CDR3 is 18 residues long. Left in the record is the CDR3 DNA by itself, 54 bases read in frame from the first base. V is pared back by 7 bases and J by 0 bases, with 22 bases lying between the germline termini. Peripheral blood CD8+ and CD4+ T cells from healthy donors, Susac syndrome patients and multiple sclerosis patients were profiled using high-throughput TCR beta sequencing. The multiple sclerosis controls were treatment-naive patients who had stable or active relapsing-remitting disease and met the revised McDonald criteria. CD8+ TEMRA cells were enriched by FACS, while bulk CD8+ and CD4+ T cells were purified by magnetic negative isolation. Blood was collected in EDTA tubes and processed within 24 hours, with PBMCs isolated through density gradient centrifugation. PBMCs intended for TCR sequencing were frozen in liquid nitrogen and were later thawed in a 37 degrees C water bath. The sorted or isolated CD4+, CD8+ and CD8+ TEMRA cells had a purity of 90% or higher.

This record belongs to a study of CD8 T cells in Susac syndrome (dated 2019 in TCRdb). Background on the whole study: Repertoire sequencing was used to test whether CD8+ T cell activation and differentiation in Susac syndrome was antigen driven. Clonality of the CD8+ T cell repertoire was compared between more than 10 healthy donors, about 14 Susac syndrome patients and roughly 16 multiple sclerosis patients.

The paper as a whole reports these results and caveats: The TCR sequencing and HLA analysis was acknowledged to have included a relatively small number of individuals.

RNA was extracted using the RNeasy kit, and 0.5 to 1 microgram was reverse transcribed with random hexamers. TCR beta CDR3 regions were amplified with the immunoSEQ multiplex PCR assay covering 54 Vbeta and 13 Jbeta segments. To correct PCR amplification bias, a synthetic template baseline was used for both primer optimization and computational correction. As for the original processing: Reads were assigned to V, D and J genes according to IMGT and analyzed in immunoSEQ Analyzer, with only productive sequences retained. To calculate clonality, Shannon entropy was normalized by log2 of the number of productive unique sequences and then subtracted from one. For each patient and control, public and private clones were evaluated among the 100 most prevalent clones. A clone was defined as Susac-specific if it was absent from the healthy and MS cohorts, from over a thousand published viral clones and from other ImmuneACCESS disease sequences. TCRdb's own reprocessing of the public reads used fastp at Q25 and MiXCR and kept productive beta chains. Rows are combined by CDR3 protein, so each entry shows the most common genes and DNA. TCRdb's processing, not the authors', yielded these V and J calls. The sample profile shows roughly 120,000 distinct CDR3 sequences; 85% to 95% of them were found once. The ten largest clones represent roughly 0.3% of the sample.

Specimen: CD8+ T cells from PBMCs. Recombination linked TRBV6-1 to TRBJ1-5; the D gene is perhaps TRBD1, on 5 matching bases. The TCR was taken from a human donor with multiple sclerosis. Read as DNA, the sequence is TGTGCCAGCAACCTACAAGACAGACCCAGCTATAGCAATCAGCCCCAGCATTTT. The resulting protein is CASNLQDRPSYSNQPQHF.